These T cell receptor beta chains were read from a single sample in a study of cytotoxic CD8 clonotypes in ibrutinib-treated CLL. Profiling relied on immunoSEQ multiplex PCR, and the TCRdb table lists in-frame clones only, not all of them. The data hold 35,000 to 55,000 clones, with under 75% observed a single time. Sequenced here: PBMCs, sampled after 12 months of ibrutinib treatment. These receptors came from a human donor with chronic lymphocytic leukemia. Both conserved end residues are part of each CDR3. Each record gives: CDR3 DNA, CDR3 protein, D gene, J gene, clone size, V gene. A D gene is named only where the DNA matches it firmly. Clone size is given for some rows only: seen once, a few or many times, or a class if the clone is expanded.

TGTGCCAGCAGCTTAGGTGTCAGCTACGAGCAGTACTTC | CASSLGVSYEQYF | . | TRBJ2-7 | few | TRBV11-2
TGTGCCAGCAGCCTCGGGGGGCCCACCGGGGAGCTGTTTTTT | CASSLGGPTGELFF | . | TRBJ2-2 | . | TRBV11-2
TGCAGCGTTGAACAACAGGGGTTTCATGGCTACACCTTC | CSVEQQGFHGYTF | TRBD1 | TRBJ1-2 | few | TRBV29-1
TGCGCCAGCAGCCAAGGCGGGACAGGCCATAATGAAAAACTGTTTTTT | CASSQGGTGHNEKLFF | TRBD1 | TRBJ1-4 | . | TRBV4-1
TGCGCCAGCAGCTTGTCGAGTACCGGACTAGCGGGGTACGAGCAGTACTTC | CASSLSSTGLAGYEQYF | TRBD2 | TRBJ2-7 | once | TRBV5-1
TGTGCCAGCAGTACTCGGGACAGGTATTACCAAGAGACCCAGTACTTC | CASSTRDRYYQETQYF | TRBD1 | TRBJ2-5 | few | TRBV6-6
TGTGCCAGCAGTGTACCGGGACAGGGGGCGAACACCGGGGAGCTGTTTTTT | CASSVPGQGANTGELFF | TRBD1 | TRBJ2-2 | . | TRBV25-1
TGTGCCAGCAGCGTAGGAGGGGACACTGAAGCTTTCTTT | CASSVGGDTEAFF | . | TRBJ1-1 | few | TRBV9
TGTGCCAGCAGCTTATACGGGGGGGAGTCAGATACGCAGTATTTT | CASSLYGGESDTQYF | TRBD2 | TRBJ2-3 | . | TRBV7-3
TGTGCCAGCAGTGAATTGGGACGGATAACAGATACGCAGTATTTT | CASSELGRITDTQYF | . | TRBJ2-3 | . | TRBV2
TGTGCCACCGATAGGGGGGGTGCGGGTTCACCCCTCCACTTT | CATDRGGAGSPLHF | . | TRBJ1-6 | once | TRBV7-9
TGTGCCAGCAGCCCCCTTGGGGCCAACGTCCTGACTTTC | CASSPLGANVLTF | . | TRBJ2-6 | . | TRBV9
TGTGCCAGCAGTGCCACGGACAGGGGGCCGAATTCACCCCTCCACTTT | CASSATDRGPNSPLHF | TRBD1 | TRBJ1-6 | . | TRBV25-1
TGTGCCAGTAGTCTAGGACGGAACGCTAACTATGGCTACACCTTC | CASSLGRNANYGYTF | . | TRBJ1-2 | . | TRBV19
TGTGCCAGCACGCTAGAGGAGACCCAGTACTTC | CASTLEETQYF | . | TRBJ2-5 | . | TRBV2
TGTGCCATCAGTGAGGCACGGGACAGCGAGGCGCTTGGGACCCAGTACTTC | CAISEARDSEALGTQYF | TRBD1 | TRBJ2-5 | . | TRBV10-3
TGTGCCAGCCTTGGAGTCCCGGGACAGGTGACCTCTGGGGCCAACGTCCTGACTTTC | CASLGVPGQVTSGANVLTF | TRBD1 | TRBJ2-6 | few | TRBV19
TGTGCCAGCAGCGTGACAGGGAGCAATCAGCCCCAGCATTTT | CASSVTGSNQPQHF | TRBD1 | TRBJ1-5 | once | TRBV6-6
TGTGCCAGCAGCTTAGCCACAGATCAGCCCCAGCATTTT | CASSLATDQPQHF | . | TRBJ1-5 | . | TRBV7-8
TGTGCCAGTACTAAAAACAGGGGGGATTATGGCTACACCTTC | CASTKNRGDYGYTF | TRBD1 | TRBJ1-2 | . | TRBV19
TGTGCCAGCAGTATCTCGGGGGGGGCCAACGTCCTGACTTTC | CASSISGGANVLTF | . | TRBJ2-6 | few | TRBV6-6
TGTGCCAGCAGCTTCACCGGGGAGCTGTTTTTT | CASSFTGELFF | . | TRBJ2-2 | . | TRBV7-9
TGCGCCAGCAGTTTTACAAGGAACACTGAAGCTTTCTTT | CASSFTRNTEAFF | . | TRBJ1-1 | . | TRBV5-1
TGTGCCAGCAGCCAAGAAGGGAGAGGACTAGCGGAACAAGAGACCCAGTACTTC | CASSQEGRGLAEQETQYF | TRBD2 | TRBJ2-5 | . | TRBV4-2
TGCAGCGTAGAAGACAGCTCTGGAAACACCATATATTTT | CSVEDSSGNTIYF | . | TRBJ1-3 | . | TRBV29-1
TGTGCCATCAGTGATAGTCAGGGGCGCTCTGGAAACACCATATATTTT | CAISDSQGRSGNTIYF | . | TRBJ1-3 | . | TRBV10-3
TGTGCCAGCAGGTCACAGGGCTACGAGCAGTACTTC | CASRSQGYEQYF | . | TRBJ2-7 | . | TRBV13
TGTGCCAGCAGCTCCCCGGGTAGTACGCAGTATTTT | CASSSPGSTQYF | . | TRBJ2-3 | . | TRBV7-9
TGTGCCAGCAGCTTAGTAAAGGACGGGATCCAGTACTTC | CASSLVKDGIQYF | . | TRBJ2-5 | . | TRBV7-3
TGTGCCAGCAGTTTCTTCAGGATAACGGATTCACCCCTCCACTTT | CASSFFRITDSPLHF | . | TRBJ1-6 | . | TRBV27
TGCGCCAGCAGCCCAGGACCGAGCAGGCGTGAAGCTTTCTTT | CASSPGPSRREAFF | . | TRBJ1-1 | . | TRBV4-1
TGTGCCAGCTCACCCGGGGGGGATTCACCCCTCCACTTT | CASSPGGDSPLHF | . | TRBJ1-6 | . | TRBV18
TGTGCCAGCAGCCATGGACAGAGCACGACCGGGGAGCTGTTTTTT | CASSHGQSTTGELFF | . | TRBJ2-2 | . | TRBV11-3
TGCGCCAGCAGCCAAGATCGGGGATATATGGTCTACGAGCAGTACTTC | CASSQDRGYMVYEQYF | . | TRBJ2-7 | once | TRBV4-1
TGTGCCAGCAGTGTTCCGGGGCGGGGGATCGACAATGAGCAGTTCTTC | CASSVPGRGIDNEQFF | TRBD2 | TRBJ2-1 | . | TRBV25-1
TGTGCCAGCAGTTACTCGGGGGGACCAACAGATACGCAGTATTTT | CASSYSGGPTDTQYF | . | TRBJ2-3 | . | TRBV6-5
TGTGCCAGCAGCCCCCGGATTCTCGAGACCCAGTACTTC | CASSPRILETQYF | . | TRBJ2-5 | . | TRBV14
TGTGCCACCAGCAGAGAATATAGCAATCAGCCCCAGCATTTT | CATSREYSNQPQHF | . | TRBJ1-5 | . | TRBV15
TGTGCCAGCAGCTTAGGGGCTAGCGGGGTGGAGACCCAGTACTTC | CASSLGASGVETQYF | TRBD2 | TRBJ2-5 | . | TRBV11-2
TGTGCCAGCTCGTCGCGGGGCACAGATACGCAGTATTTT | CASSSRGTDTQYF | . | TRBJ2-3 | . | TRBV2
TGCGCCAGCAGTGAGTCGGCAGGGCGCGGGGAGACCCAGTACTTC | CASSESAGRGETQYF | . | TRBJ2-5 | few | TRBV10-1
TGTGCCAGCAGCTCATCCTCCCGTACTGAAGCTTTCTTT | CASSSSSRTEAFF | . | TRBJ1-1 | few | TRBV11-2
TGTGCCAGCAGCTCGTTAGTCGTCGGTGAGCAGTTCTTC | CASSSLVVGEQFF | . | TRBJ2-1 | . | TRBV7-9
TGCGCCAGCAGCCTCAGGGTATTCACTGGAAACACCATATATTTT | CASSLRVFTGNTIYF | . | TRBJ1-3 | . | TRBV5-1
TGTGCCAGCAGTGATGCGAACACCGGGGAGCTGTTTTTT | CASSDANTGELFF | . | TRBJ2-2 | . | TRBV6-1
TGTGCCAGCAGCGTAGAGTTCTCGGGCGCCCTGGAGCAGTTCTTC | CASSVEFSGALEQFF | . | TRBJ2-1 | . | TRBV9
TGTGCCAGCAGCGTTGTCGGGGGGTACTCTGGAAACACCATATATTTT | CASSVVGGYSGNTIYF | . | TRBJ1-3 | . | TRBV9
TGTGCCAGCAGTCTACAGGGGAGGAACAATGAGCAGTTCTTC | CASSLQGRNNEQFF | . | TRBJ2-1 | . | TRBV2
TGTGCCAGCAGCCCGGGACTGAACTATGGCTACACCTTC | CASSPGLNYGYTF | . | TRBJ1-2 | . | TRBV11-2
TGTGCCAGCAGCTTAGACAGGGCCCAAAACATTCAGTACTTC | CASSLDRAQNIQYF | . | TRBJ2-4 | . | TRBV11-2
TGTGCCAGCAGAAATCCGGGAAACTACGAGCAGTACTTC | CASRNPGNYEQYF | . | TRBJ2-7 | . | TRBV28
TGCGCCAGCAGCCGGGACAGGCCAGACTCCTACGAGCAGTACTTC | CASSRDRPDSYEQYF | TRBD1 | TRBJ2-7 | . | TRBV5-1
TGTGCCAGCAGTTACTCGGGGGGAGACCAAGAGACCCAGTACTTC | CASSYSGGDQETQYF | . | TRBJ2-5 | . | TRBV6-6